The text below deals with one TCR beta chain. Antigen specificity is unknown. Sequenced by immunoSEQ multiplex PCR; TCRdb stores in-frame clones only, minus some. The sample contains fewer than 200,000 clones, over 80% of which appear only once. The sample belongs to a study of T cell responses to AZD1222 COVID-19 vaccine. Notes on the study in general: Once two AZD1222 doses were given, Spike-specific TCR breadth and depth went up. Scientists sampled the repertoires only once the peak T cell response had passed. White British people made up most donors, females outnumbered males, and clonal diversity was possibly underestimated. With dominance at 160-218 and 743-854, vaccine-associated CD4 TCRs spanned spike.

This CDR3 has 16 residues. The germline gives CDR1 SGDLS, CDR2 YYNGEE. J was trimmed by 1 base and V by 2 bases; bases with no gene match: 6. Sequencing was performed on peripheral blood, taken on day 0 of AZD1222 vaccination. This TCR was recovered from an adult in good health. V and J are TRBV9 and TRBJ2-5, with 9 bases lining up with TRBD2. The CDR3 region has the DNA TGTGCCAGCAGCGTCGGTGGCGGGAGGGTCCAAGAGACCCAGTACTTC. Its protein is CASSVGGGRVQETQYF.